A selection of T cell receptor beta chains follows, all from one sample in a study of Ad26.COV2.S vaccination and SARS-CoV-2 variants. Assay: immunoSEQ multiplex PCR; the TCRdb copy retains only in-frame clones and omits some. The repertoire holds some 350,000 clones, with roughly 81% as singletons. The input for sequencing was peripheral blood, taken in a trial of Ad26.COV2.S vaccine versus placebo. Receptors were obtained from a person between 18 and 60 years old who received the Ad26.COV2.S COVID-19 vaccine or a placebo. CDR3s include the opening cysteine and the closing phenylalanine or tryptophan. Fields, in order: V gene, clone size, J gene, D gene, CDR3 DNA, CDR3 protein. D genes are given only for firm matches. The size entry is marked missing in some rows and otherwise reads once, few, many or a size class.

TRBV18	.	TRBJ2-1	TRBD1	TGTGCCAGCTCACCAAGGACAGGGGGCAAAATTGAGCAGTTCTTC	CASSPRTGGKIEQFF
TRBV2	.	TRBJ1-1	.	TGTGCCAGCAGTGAAGGAGTTACGCTCACTGAAGCTTTCTTT	CASSEGVTLTEAFF
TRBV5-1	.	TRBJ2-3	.	TGCGCCAGCAGCTTTTCGACTGGCACCTATACGCAGTATTTT	CASSFSTGTYTQYF
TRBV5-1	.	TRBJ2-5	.	TGCGCCAGCAGCTTGTATTCAGGGGAAGAGACCCAGTACTTC	CASSLYSGEETQYF
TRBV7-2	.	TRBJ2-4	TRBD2	TGTGCCAGCAGCCCCGAGCGGGGGCTAAAAAACATTCAGTACTTC	CASSPERGLKNIQYF
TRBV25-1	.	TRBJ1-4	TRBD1	TGTGCCAGCTCACGGGACAGGGGAATTCAGACTAATGAAAAACTGTTTTTT	CASSRDRGIQTNEKLFF
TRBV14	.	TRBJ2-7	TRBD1	TGTGCCAGCAGCCCCACCCGGACAGGGGTCGAGCAGTACTTC	CASSPTRTGVEQYF
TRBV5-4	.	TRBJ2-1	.	TGTGCCAGCAGCTTGGCCCCGCCTAATGAGCAGTTCTTC	CASSLAPPNEQFF
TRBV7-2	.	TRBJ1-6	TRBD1	TGTGCCAGCAGTCCTACGGGACAGGGGTATTCACCCCTCCACTTT	CASSPTGQGYSPLHF
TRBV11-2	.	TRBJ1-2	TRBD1	TGTGCCAGCAGCGCTATCAGGGGGCCCTATGGCTACACCTTC	CASSAIRGPYGYTF
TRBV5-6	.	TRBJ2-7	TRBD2	TGTGCCAGCAGCTTGGTAAGGGGAGGGAACGAGCAGTACTTC	CASSLVRGGNEQYF
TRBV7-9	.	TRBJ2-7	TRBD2	TGTGCCAGCAGCTTCGGACTAGCGGGAACCGACGAGCAGTACTTC	CASSFGLAGTDEQYF
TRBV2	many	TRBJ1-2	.	TGTGCCAGCAGGCGAACTCCAGGGTCCGGCTACACCTTC	CASRRTPGSGYTF
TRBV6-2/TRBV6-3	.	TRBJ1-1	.	TGTGCCAGCAGTTACTCGACAAGCAGGGTAGACACTGAAGCTTTCTTT	CASSYSTSRVDTEAFF
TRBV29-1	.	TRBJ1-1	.	TGCAGCGTCACCGGGGCAGGGGACACTGAAGCTTTCTTT	CSVTGAGDTEAFF
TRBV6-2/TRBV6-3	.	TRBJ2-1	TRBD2	TGTGCCAGCAGTTACTCGGGACTAGCCTATGAGCAGTTCTTC	CASSYSGLAYEQFF
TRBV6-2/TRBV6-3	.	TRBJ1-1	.	TGTGCCAGCAGTCGGGAGGGTTGGGCCACTGAAGCTTTCTTT	CASSREGWATEAFF
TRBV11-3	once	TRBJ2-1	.	TGTGCCAGCAGCTTAGATCGAGCAGGGACCTCCTACAATGAGCAGTTCTTC	CASSLDRAGTSYNEQFF
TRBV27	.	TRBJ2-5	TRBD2	TGTGCCAGCAGTGGCGGGACTAGCGGGAGGGACGGGCAAGAGACCCAGTACTTC	CASSGGTSGRDGQETQYF
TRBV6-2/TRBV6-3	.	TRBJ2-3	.	TGTGCCAGCAGTTATTGGCGGGCCCAAGATACGCAGTATTTT	CASSYWRAQDTQYF
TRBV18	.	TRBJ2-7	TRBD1	TGTGCCAGCTCGGAGACAGGGGGCTACGAGCAGTACTTC	CASSETGGYEQYF
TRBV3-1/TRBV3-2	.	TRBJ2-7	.	TGTGCCAGCAGCCAAGGGGGATCCAGGGGAGAGCAGTACTTC	CASSQGGSRGEQYF
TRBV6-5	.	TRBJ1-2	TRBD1	TGTGCCAGCAGTAGGACAGGGAACTATGGCTACACCTTC	CASSRTGNYGYTF
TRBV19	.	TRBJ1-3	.	TGTGCCAGTAGTCCTCAAGCGGGAGGAAACACCATATATTTT	CASSPQAGGNTIYF
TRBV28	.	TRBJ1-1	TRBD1	TGTGCCAGCAGTTCGGGACAGGGTTGGAACACTGAAGCTTTCTTT	CASSSGQGWNTEAFF
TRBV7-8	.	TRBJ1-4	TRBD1	TGTGCCAGCAGCTTAGGAGCGGGACAGGCAACTCCAAAACTGTTTTTT	CASSLGAGQATPKLFF
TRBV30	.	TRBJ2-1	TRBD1	TGTGCCTGGACCGGGACAGGCCACTACAATGAGCAGTTCTTC	CAWTGTGHYNEQFF
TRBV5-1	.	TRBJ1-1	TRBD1	TGCGCCAGCAGCCCAGTGACAGGGGGCCAGGGGAACACTGAAGCTTTCTTT	CASSPVTGGQGNTEAFF
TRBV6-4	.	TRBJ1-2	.	TGTGCCAGCAGTGACGACCCCCGGGGTCGGTATGGCTACACCTTC	CASSDDPRGRYGYTF
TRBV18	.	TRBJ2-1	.	TGTGCCAGCTCACCCCGGGACCTCGAGCAGTTCTTC	CASSPRDLEQFF
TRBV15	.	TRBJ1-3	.	TGTGCCACCAGCAGAGATCCGGGGAGTGGGAACACCATATATTTT	CATSRDPGSGNTIYF
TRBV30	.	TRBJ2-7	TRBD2	TGTGTGCTACTAGCGAGGGACTCCTACGAGCAGTACTTC	CVLLARDSYEQYF
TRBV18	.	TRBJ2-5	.	TGTGCCAGCTCACCCTCCTTTACGGAGACCCAGTACTTC	CASSPSFTETQYF
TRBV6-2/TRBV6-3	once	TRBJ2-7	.	TGTGCCAGCAGTTACGGGGACTCATACGAGCAGTACTTC	CASSYGDSYEQYF
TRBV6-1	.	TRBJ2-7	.	TGTGCCAGCAGTGAAGAGGGACCAACCTACGAGCAGTACTTC	CASSEEGPTYEQYF
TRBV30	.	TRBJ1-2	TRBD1	TGTGCCTGGGCTAGGGACAGGGGGGGCAACTATGGCTACACCTTC	CAWARDRGGNYGYTF
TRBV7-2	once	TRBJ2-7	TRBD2	TGTGCCAGCTCTGTTGACCGGCGGGAGGGTGGCGAGCAGTACTTC	CASSVDRREGGEQYF